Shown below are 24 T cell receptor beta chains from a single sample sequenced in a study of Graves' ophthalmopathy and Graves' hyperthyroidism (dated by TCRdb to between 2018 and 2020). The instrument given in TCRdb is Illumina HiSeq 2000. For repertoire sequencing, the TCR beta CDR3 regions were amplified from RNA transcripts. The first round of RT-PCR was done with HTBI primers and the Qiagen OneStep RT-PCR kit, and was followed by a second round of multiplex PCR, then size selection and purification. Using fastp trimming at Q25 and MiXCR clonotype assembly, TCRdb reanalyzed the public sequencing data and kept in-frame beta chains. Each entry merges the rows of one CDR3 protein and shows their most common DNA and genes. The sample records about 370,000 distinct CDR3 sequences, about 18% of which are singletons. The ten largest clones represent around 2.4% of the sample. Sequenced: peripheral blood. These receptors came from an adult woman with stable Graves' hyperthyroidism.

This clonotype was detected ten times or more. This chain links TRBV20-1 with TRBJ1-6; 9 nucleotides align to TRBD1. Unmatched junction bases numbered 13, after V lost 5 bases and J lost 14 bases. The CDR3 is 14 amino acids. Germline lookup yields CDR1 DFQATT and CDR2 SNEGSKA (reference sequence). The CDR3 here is CSARDRDANRALHF. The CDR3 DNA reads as TGCAGTGCTCGGGACAGGGACGCCAATAGAGCCCTCCACTTT.

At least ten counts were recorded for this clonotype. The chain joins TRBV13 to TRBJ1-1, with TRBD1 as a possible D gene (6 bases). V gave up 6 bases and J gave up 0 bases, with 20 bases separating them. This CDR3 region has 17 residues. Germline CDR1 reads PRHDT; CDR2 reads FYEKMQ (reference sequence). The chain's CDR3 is CASRLLGGGTMNTEAFF. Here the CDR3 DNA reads TGTGCCAGCAGGTTACTTGGGGGGGGGACAATGAACACTGAAGCTTTCTTT.

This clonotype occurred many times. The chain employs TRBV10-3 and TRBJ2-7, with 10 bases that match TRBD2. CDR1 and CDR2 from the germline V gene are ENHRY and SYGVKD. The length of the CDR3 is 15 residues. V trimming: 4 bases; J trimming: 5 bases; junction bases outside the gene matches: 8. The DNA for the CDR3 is TGTGCCATCAGTGGACCGGGACTAGCGTCAAACGAGCAGTACTTC. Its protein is CAISGPGLASNEQYF.

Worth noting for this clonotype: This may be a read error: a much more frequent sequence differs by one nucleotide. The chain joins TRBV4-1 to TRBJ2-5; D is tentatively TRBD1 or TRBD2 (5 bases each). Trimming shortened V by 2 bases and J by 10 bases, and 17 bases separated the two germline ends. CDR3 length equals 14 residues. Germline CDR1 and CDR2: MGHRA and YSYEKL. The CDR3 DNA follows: TGCGCCAGCAGCCAACCCGGGGCCGAGAAGATCCAGTACTTC. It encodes CASSQPGAEKIQYF.

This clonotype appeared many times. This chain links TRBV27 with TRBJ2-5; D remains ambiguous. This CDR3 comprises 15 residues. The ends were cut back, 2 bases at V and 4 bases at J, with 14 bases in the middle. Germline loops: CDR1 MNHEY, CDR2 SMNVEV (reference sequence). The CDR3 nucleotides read TGTGCCAGCAGTTTAGGTTCCCAGTACTCAGAGACCCAGTACTTC. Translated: CASSLGSQYSETQYF.

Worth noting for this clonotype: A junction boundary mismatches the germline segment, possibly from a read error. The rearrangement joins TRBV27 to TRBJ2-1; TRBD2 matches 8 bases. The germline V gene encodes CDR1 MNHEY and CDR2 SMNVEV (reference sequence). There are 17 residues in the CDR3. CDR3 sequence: CASSFRSGSSSYNEKFF. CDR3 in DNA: TGTGCCAGCAGTTTTCGGAGCGGGAGCTCTTCCTACAATGAGAAGTTCTTC.

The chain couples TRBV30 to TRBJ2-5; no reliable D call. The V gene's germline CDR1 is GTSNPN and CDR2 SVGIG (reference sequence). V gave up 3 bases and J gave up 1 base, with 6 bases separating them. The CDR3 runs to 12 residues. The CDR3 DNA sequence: TGTGCCTGGAGGACCGGCCAAGAGACCCAGTACTTC. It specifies CAWRTGQETQYF.

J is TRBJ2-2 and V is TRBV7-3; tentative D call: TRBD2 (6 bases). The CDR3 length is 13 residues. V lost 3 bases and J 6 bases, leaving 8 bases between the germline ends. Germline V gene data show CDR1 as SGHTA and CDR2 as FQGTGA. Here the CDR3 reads CASSLEGAGELFF. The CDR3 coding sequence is TGTGCCAGCAGCTTGGAGGGAGCCGGGGAGCTGTTTTTT.

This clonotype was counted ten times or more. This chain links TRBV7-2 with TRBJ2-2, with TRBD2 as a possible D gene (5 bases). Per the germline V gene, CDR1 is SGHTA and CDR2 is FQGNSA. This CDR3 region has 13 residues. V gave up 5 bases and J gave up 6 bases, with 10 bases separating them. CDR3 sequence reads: CASSPTNSGELFF. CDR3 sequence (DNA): TGTGCCAGCAGCCCGACTAACTCCGGGGAGCTGTTTTTT.

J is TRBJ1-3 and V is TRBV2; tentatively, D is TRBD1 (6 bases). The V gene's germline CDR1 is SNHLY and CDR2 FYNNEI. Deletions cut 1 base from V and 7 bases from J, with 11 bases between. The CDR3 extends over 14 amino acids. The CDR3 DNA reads TGTGCCAGCAGTGAAGAGGGGGTTTGGAACACCATATATTTT. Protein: CASSEEGVWNTIYF.

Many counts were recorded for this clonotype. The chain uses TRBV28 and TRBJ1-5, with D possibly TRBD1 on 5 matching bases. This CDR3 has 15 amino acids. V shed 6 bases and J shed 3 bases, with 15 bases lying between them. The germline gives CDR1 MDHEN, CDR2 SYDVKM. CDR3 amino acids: CASRPPRDLNQPQHF. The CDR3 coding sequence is TGTGCCAGCAGGCCACCCCGGGACCTCAATCAGCCCCAGCATTTT.

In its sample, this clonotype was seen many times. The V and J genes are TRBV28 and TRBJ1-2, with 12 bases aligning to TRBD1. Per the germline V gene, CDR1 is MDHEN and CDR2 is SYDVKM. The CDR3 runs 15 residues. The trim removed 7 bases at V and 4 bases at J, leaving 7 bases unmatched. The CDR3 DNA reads TGTGCCAGCAACCCCGGGACAGGGGGCGGCTATGGCTACACCTTC. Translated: CASNPGTGGGYGYTF.

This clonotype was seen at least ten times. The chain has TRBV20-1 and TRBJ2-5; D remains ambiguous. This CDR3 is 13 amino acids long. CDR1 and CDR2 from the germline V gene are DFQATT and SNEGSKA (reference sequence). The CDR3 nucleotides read TGCAGCCCGATCGACCCCGATAAGGGGACCCAGTACTTC. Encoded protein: CSPIDPDKGTQYF.

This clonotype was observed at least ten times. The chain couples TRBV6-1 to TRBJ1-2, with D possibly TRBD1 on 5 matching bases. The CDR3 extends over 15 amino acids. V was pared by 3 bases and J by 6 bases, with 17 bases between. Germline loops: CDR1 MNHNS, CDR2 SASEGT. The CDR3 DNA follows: TGTGCCAGCAGTGACCCGTCCCCGGGGGGAGATGGCTACACCTTC. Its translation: CASSDPSPGGDGYTF.

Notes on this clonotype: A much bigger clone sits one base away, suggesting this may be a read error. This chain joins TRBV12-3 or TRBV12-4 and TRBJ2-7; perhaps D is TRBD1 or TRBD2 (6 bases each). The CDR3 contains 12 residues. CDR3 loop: CAGSFTGAEQYF. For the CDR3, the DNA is TGTGCCGGCAGTTTCACGGGGGCCGAGCAGTACTTC.

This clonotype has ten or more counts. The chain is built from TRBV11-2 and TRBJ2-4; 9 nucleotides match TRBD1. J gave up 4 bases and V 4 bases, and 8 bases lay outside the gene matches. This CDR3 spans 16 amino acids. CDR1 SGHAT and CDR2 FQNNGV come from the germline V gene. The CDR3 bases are TGTGCCAGCAGCTCCCAGGGACAGGGTTTTAAAAACATTCAGTACTTC. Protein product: CASSSQGQGFKNIQYF.

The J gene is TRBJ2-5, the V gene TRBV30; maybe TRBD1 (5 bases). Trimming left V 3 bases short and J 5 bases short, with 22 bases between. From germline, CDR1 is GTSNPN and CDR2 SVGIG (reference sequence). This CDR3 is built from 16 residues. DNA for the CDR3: TGTGCCTGGAGGCAGCAACTTGGGGCCTACCTGGAGACCCAGTACTTC. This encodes CAWRQQLGAYLETQYF.

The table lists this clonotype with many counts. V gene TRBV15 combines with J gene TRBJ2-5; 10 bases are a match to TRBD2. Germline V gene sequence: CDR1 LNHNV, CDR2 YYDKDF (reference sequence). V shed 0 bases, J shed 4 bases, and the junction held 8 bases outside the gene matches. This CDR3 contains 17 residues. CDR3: CATSRDRVLAGPETQYF. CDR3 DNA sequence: TGTGCCACCAGCAGAGATCGTGTACTAGCGGGACCAGAGACCCAGTACTTC.

CDR3 residues: CASSSRQAKTDTQYF. The CDR3 nucleotides read TGTGCCAGCAGCTCGCGGCAGGCTAAAACAGATACGCAGTATTTT. This chain uses TRBV11-1 with TRBJ2-3; no clear D gene. The V gene's germline CDR1 is SGHAT and CDR2 FQDESV (reference sequence). This CDR3 has 15 amino acids. Trimming shortened V by 4 bases and J by 3 bases, and 14 bases separated the two germline ends.

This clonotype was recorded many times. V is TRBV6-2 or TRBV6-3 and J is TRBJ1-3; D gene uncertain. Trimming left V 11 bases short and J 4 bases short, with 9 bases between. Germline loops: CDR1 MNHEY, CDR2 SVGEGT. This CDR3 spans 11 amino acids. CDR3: CAAKIGNTIYF. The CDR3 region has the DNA TGTGCCGCCAAGATCGGAAACACCATATATTTT.

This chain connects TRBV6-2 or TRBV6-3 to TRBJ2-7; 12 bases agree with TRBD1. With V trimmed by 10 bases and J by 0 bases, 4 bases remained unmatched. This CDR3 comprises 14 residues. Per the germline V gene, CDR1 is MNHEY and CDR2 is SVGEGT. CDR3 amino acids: CATAGQGASYEQYF. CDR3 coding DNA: TGTGCCACAGCGGGACAGGGGGCCTCCTACGAGCAGTACTTC.

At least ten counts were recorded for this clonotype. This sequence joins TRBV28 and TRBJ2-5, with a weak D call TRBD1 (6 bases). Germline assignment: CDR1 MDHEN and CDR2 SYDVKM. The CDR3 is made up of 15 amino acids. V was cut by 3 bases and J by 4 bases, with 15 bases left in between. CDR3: CASSLGRGDTETQYF. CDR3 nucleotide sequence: TGTGCCAGCAGTTTGGGCAGGGGTGATACAGAGACCCAGTACTTC.

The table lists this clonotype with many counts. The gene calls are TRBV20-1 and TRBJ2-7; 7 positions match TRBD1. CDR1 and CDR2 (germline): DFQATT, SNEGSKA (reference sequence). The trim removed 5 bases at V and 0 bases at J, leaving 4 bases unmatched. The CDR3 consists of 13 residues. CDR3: CSAHRGSSYEQYF. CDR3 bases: TGCAGTGCTCACAGGGGAAGCTCCTACGAGCAGTACTTC.

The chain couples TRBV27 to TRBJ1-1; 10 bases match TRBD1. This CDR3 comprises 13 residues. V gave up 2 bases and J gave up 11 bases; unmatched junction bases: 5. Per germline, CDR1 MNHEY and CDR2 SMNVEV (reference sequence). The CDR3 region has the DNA TGTGCCAGCAGTTTAGGGACAGGGGCGTGGGCTTTCTTT. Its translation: CASSLGTGAWAFF.